The present entry profiles one T cell receptor (beta chain) with its context. Original data processing: Estimates of nucleated cell counts were drawn from the amplification of reference gene primers. Method: immunoSEQ multiplex PCR; TCRdb's copy keeps in-frame clones and lacks some. V, J and clone size are those of that table, while D and trimming were read from the DNA. The sample lists some 260,000 clones, roughly nine tenths occurring once. This sample is part of a study of blood T cell repertoires in COVID-19. Study background: Spain, Italy and the United States supplied samples that represented acute and convalescent COVID-19. PBMCs, B-cell-depleted T cells, or T cells were the source of the cDNA or gDNA that made up the material.

The specimen sequenced was peripheral blood. The clonotype was recovered from a man in his late teens or twenties with active or convalescent COVID-19.

The DNA for the CDR3 is TGTGCCTGGAGCGGTACCGGGACAAGTTATTCACCCCTCCACTTT. This gives the protein CAWSGTGTSYSPLHF. V usage is TRBV30 and J usage is TRBJ1-6; D possibly corresponds to TRBD1 (6 bases). Germline CDR1 and CDR2: GTSNPN and SVGIG (reference sequence). Trimming cost V 3 bases and J 8 bases, with 17 bases left between them. The CDR3 totals 15 residues.